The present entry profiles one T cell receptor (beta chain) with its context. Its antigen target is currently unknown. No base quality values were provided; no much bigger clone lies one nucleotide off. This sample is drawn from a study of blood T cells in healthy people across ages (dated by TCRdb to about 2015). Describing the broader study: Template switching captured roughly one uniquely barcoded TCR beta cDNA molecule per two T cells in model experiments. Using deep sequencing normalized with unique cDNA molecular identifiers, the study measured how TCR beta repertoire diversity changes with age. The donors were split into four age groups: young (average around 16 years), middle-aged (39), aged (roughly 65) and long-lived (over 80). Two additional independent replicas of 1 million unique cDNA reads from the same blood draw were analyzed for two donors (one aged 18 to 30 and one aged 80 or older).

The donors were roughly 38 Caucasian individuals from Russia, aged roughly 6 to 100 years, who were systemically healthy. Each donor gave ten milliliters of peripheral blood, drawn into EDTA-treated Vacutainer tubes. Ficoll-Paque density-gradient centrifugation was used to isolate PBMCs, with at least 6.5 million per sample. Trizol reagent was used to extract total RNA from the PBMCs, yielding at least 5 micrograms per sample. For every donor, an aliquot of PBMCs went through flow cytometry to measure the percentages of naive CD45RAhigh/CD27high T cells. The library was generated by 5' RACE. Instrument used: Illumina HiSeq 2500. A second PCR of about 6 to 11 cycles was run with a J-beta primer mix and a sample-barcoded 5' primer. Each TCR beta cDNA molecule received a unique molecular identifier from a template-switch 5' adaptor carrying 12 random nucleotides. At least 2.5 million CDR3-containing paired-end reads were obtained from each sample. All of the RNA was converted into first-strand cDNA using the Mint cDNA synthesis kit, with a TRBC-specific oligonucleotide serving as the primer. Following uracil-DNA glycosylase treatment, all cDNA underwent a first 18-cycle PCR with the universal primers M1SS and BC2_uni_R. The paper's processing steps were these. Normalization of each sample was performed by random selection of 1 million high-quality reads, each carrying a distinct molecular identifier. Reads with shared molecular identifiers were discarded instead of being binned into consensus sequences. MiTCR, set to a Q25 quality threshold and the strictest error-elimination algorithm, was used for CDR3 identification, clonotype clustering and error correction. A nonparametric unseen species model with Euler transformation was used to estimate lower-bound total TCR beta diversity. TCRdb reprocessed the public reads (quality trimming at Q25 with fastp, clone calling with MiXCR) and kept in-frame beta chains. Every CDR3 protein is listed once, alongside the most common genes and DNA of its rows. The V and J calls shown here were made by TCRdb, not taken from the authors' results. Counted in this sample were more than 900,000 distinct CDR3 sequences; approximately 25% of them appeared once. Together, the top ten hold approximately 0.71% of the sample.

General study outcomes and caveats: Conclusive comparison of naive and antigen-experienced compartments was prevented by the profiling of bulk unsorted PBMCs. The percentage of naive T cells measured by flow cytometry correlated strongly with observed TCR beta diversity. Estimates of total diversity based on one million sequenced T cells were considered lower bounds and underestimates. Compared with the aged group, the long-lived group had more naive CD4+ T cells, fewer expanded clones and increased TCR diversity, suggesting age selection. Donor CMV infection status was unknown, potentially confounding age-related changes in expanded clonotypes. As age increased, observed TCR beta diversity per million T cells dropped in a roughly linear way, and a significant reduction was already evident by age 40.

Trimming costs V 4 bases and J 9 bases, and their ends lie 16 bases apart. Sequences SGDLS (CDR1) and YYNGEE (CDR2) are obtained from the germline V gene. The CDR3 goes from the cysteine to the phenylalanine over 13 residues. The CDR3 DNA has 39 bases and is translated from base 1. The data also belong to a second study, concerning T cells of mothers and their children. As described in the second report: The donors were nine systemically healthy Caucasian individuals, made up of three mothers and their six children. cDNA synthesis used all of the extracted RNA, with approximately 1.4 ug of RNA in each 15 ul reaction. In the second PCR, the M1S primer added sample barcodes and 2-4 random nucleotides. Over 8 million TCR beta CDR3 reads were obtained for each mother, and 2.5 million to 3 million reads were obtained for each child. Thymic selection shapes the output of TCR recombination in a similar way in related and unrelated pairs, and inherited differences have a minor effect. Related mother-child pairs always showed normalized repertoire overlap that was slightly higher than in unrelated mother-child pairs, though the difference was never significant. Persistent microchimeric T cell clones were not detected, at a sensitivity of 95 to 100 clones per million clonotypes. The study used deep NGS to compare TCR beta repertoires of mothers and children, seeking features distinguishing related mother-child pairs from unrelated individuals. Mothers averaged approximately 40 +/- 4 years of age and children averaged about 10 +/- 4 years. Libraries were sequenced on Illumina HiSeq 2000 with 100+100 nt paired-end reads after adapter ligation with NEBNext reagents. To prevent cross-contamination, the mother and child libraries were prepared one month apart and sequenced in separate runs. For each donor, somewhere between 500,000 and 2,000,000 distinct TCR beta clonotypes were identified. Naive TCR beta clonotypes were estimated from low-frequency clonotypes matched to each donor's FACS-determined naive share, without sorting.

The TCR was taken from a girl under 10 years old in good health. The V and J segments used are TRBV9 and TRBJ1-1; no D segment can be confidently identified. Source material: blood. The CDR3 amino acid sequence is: CASSLSLDSKAFF. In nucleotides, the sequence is TGTGCCAGCAGCCTATCCCTGGATTCGAAAGCTTTCTTT. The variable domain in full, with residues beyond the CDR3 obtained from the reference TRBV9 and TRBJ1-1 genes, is DSGVTQTPKHLITATGQRVTLRCSPRSGDLSVYWYQQSLDQGLQFLIQYYNGEERAKGNILERFSAQQFPDLHSELNLSSLELGDSALYFCASSLSLDSKAFFGQGTRLTVV.